A single sample is the source of the 12 T cell receptor beta chains below, sequenced in a study of blood T cell repertoires in COVID-19 (dated by TCRdb to the early 2020s). The library was built by means of the immunoSEQ multiplex PCR assay. Not all clones reach the TCRdb copy of this immuneACCESS table, which keeps in-frame sequences only. Checked studies attribute under half of the gap to unresolved V genes and leave the rest unexplained. The sample table contains under 250,000 clones; only one count was recorded for approximately 82% of them. The ten largest account for about 12% of the sample. Sequencing input: peripheral blood. All receptors derive from a woman aged 35 to 49 with acute or convalescent COVID-19.

The CDR3 region is CASSSNSPPLTDTQYF. The CDR3 DNA reads as TGTGCCAGCAGTTCGAATAGTCCTCCCCTCACAGATACGCAGTATTTT. The chain has TRBV27 and TRBJ2-3; D gene uncertain. CDR1 is MNHEY and CDR2 is SMNVEV in the germline V gene (reference sequence). The V gene lost 4 bases and the J gene lost 2 bases, with 16 bases spanning the gap. The CDR3 consists of 16 residues.

The V gene is TRBV10-3, the J gene TRBJ2-2, with 11 bases matching TRBD2. The germline CDR1 and CDR2 sequences are ENHRY and SYGVKD. The CDR3 loop spans 16 amino acids. With 7 bases clipped from V and 0 bases from J, the junction kept 4 bases outside the gene matches. The CDR3 reads CAIMETSGTNTGELFF. The DNA of the CDR3 is TGTGCCATCATGGAGACTAGCGGGACGAACACCGGGGAGCTGTTTTTT.

The CDR3 sequence is CASKVGGRGTDTQYF. The CDR3 bases are TGTGCCAGTAAGGTGGGGGGGAGGGGCACAGATACGCAGTATTTT. V gene TRBV7-2 combines with J gene TRBJ2-3; TRBD2 aligns across 7 bases. V shed 9 bases and J 1 base; nucleotides not matched to a gene: 10. The CDR3 loop spans 15 amino acids. Germline V lookup: CDR1 SGHTA, CDR2 FQGNSA.

This chain joins TRBV12-5 and TRBJ2-1; D possibly corresponds to TRBD2 (6 bases). Germline V gives CDR1 LGHNT, CDR2 FRNRAP. The CDR3 sequence is 15 residues long. The ends were cut back, 0 bases at V and 8 bases at J, with 14 bases in the middle. CDR3 amino acids: CASGLVHGRDHEQFF. CDR3 DNA: TGTGCTAGTGGTTTGGTACACGGGCGGGACCATGAGCAGTTCTTC.

The gene calls are TRBV12-3 or TRBV12-4 and TRBJ2-5; the D is unclear. This CDR3 has 12 amino acids. The V and J ends lost 6 bases and 5 bases respectively, with 10 bases between them. CDR3 DNA: TGTGCCAGCAGCAAGCGTGGGGAGACCCAGTACTTC. Residues: CASSKRGETQYF.

The chain joins TRBV30 to TRBJ1-1; 11 bases match TRBD1. The CDR3 is 16 residues long. The junction had 12 bases not matched to a gene; V was cut back by 2 bases and J by 7 bases. Germline assignment: CDR1 GTSNPN and CDR2 SVGIG (reference sequence). In nucleotides, the CDR3 is TGTGCCTGGAGTCCGACCTTCAGGACAGGGGGCCTTGAAGCTTTCTTT. This translates into CAWSPTFRTGGLEAFF.

The V call is TRBV29-1, the J call TRBJ2-1; TRBD2 is a possible D gene (7 bases). The V gene's germline CDR1 is SQVTM and CDR2 ANQGSEA. V was shortened by 3 bases and J by 15 bases, with 12 bases between the two germline ends. There are 10 residues in the CDR3. CDR3 coding DNA: TGCAGCGTTGAGGAGGGGGGGCGGTTCTTC. It encodes CSVEEGGRFF.

The genes are TRBV19 and TRBJ2-7; a weak D match, TRBD2 (5 bases). Trimming pared 5 bases from V and 2 bases from J, leaving 13 bases between. Germline CDR1 LNHDA, CDR2 SQIVND (reference sequence). The CDR3 is 14 residues long. For the CDR3, the DNA is TGTGCCAGTAGTCCCCGGACTTTAACCTACGAGCAGTACTTC. This translates into CASSPRTLTYEQYF.

The genes are TRBV30 and TRBJ1-2; 10 nucleotides line up with TRBD1. The CDR3 loop spans 15 amino acids. The V and J ends lost 2 bases and 6 bases, in that order; junction bases with no gene match: 9. Germline V gene data show CDR1 as GTSNPN and CDR2 as SVGIG (reference sequence). In DNA form, the CDR3 reads TGTGCCTGGAGTCCCCCTGGGACAGGGGCCGATGGCTACACCTTC. Amino acids: CAWSPPGTGADGYTF.

The rearrangement uses TRBV19 and TRBJ1-1; D perhaps matches TRBD1 (5 bases). This CDR3 comprises 14 residues. Germline V gene sequence: CDR1 LNHDA, CDR2 SQIVND (reference sequence). Trimming shortened V by 7 bases and J by 0 bases, and 12 bases separated the two germline ends. This CDR3 reads CASNHRQLNTEAFF. The CDR3 nucleotides are TGTGCCAGTAACCACAGACAGCTGAACACTGAAGCTTTCTTT.

The chain employs TRBV27 and TRBJ2-3; D perhaps matches TRBD1 (7 bases). The V gene's germline CDR1 is MNHEY and CDR2 SMNVEV (reference sequence). This CDR3 is 17 amino acids long. V was pared by 5 bases and J by 3 bases, with 21 bases between. CDR3 nucleotide sequence: TGTGCCAGCAGTCGTCCTCAGGGGGGCGTAGGGACAGATACGCAGTATTTT. Translating it yields CASSRPQGGVGTDTQYF.

V gene TRBV5-1 combines with J gene TRBJ2-1; 12 bases agree with TRBD2. Trimming took 2 bases from V and 0 from J; bases not matched to a gene: 6. CDR3 length: 18 residues. Germline lookup yields CDR1 SGHRS and CDR2 YFSETQ. CDR3 in amino acids: CASSFGGLAGASYNEQFF. CDR3 DNA: TGCGCCAGCAGCTTCGGGGGACTAGCGGGCGCCTCCTACAATGAGCAGTTCTTC.